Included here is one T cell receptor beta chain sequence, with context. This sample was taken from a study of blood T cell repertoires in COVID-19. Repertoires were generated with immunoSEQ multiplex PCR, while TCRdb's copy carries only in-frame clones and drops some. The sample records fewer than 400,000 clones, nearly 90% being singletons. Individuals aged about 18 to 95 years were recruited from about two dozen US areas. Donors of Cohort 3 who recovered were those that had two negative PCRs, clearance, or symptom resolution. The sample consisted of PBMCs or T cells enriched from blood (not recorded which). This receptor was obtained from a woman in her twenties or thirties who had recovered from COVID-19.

CDR3 region: CATSTSGTEQYF. The CDR3 nucleotides read TGTGCCACCTCGACTAGCGGGACCGAGCAGTACTTC. The chain joins TRBV15 to TRBJ2-7, with 11 positions matching TRBD2. V shed 8 bases, J shed 6 bases, and the junction held 3 bases outside the gene matches. Per germline, CDR1 LNHNV and CDR2 YYDKDF (reference sequence). The CDR3 totals 12 residues.